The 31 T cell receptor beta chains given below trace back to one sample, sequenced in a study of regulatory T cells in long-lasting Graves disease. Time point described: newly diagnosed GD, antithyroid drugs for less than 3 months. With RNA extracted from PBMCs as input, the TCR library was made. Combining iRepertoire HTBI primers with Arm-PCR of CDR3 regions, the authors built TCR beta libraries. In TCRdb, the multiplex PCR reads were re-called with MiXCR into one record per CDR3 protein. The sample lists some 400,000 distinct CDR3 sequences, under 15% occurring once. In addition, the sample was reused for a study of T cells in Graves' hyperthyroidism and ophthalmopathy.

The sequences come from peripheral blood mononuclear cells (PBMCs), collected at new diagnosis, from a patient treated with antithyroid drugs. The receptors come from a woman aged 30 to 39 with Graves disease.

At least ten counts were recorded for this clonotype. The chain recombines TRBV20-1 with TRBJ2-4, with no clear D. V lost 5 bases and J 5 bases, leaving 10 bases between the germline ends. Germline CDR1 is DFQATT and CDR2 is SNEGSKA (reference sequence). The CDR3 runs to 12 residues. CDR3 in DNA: TGCAGTGCTGGGGATAACGAAAACATTCAGTACTTC. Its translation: CSAGDNENIQYF.

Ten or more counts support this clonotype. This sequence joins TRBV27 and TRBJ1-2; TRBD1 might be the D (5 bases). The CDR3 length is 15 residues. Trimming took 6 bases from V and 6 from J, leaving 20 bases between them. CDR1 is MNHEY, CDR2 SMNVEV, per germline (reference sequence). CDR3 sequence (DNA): TGTGCCAGCAGCGCGCATGGGGGGGTGGTTGATGGCTACACCTTC. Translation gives CASSAHGGVVDGYTF.

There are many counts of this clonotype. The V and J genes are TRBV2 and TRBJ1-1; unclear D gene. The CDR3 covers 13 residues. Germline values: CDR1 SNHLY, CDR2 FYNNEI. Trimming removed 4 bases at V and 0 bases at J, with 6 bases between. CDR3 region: CASSGQLNTEAFF. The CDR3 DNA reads TGTGCCAGCAGTGGACAACTGAACACTGAAGCTTTCTTT.

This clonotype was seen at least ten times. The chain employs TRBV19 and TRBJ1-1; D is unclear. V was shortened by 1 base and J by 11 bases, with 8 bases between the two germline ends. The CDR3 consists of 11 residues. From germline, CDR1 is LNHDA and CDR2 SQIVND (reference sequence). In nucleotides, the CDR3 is TGTGCCAGTAGTATAGCCAAAGGGGCTTTCTTT. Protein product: CASSIAKGAFF.

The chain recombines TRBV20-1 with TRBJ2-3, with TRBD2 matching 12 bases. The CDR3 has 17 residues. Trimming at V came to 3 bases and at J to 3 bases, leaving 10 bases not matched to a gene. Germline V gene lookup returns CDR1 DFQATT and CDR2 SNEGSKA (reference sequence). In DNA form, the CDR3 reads TGCAGTGCTAGTTCCCGACTAGCGGGAGAATATACAGATACGCAGTATTTT. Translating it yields CSASSRLAGEYTDTQYF.

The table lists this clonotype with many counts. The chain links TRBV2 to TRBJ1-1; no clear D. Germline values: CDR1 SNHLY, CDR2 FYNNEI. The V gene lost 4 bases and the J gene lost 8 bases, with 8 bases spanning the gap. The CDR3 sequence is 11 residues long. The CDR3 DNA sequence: TGTGCCAGCAGTGGGACGCAAGAAGCTTTCTTT. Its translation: CASSGTQEAFF.

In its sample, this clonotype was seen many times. The CDR3 sequence is CATSDSGIGLAGGSYEQFF. CDR3 nucleotides: TGTGCCACCAGTGATTCGGGCATTGGACTAGCGGGAGGGTCCTATGAGCAGTTCTTC. The chain has TRBV24-1 and TRBJ2-1, with 15 bases that match TRBD2. This CDR3 has 19 residues. The trim removed 2 bases at V and 8 bases at J, leaving 12 bases unmatched. Looked up from germline, CDR1 is KGHDR and CDR2 is SFDVKD.

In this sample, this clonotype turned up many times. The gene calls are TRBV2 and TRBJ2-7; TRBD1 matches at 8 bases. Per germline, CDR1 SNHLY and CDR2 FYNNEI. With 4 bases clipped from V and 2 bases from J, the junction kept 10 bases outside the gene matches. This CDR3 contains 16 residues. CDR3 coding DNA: TGTGCCAGCAGTGTTACCGGGACAGGCTACACCTACGAGCAGTACTTC. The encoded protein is CASSVTGTGYTYEQYF.

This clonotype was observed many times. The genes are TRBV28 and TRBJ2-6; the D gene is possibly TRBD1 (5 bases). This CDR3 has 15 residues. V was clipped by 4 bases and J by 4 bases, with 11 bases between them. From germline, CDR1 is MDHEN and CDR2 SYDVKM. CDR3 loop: CASSSPTAGANVLTF. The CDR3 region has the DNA TGTGCCAGCAGTTCCCCGACAGCGGGGGCCAACGTCCTGACTTTC.

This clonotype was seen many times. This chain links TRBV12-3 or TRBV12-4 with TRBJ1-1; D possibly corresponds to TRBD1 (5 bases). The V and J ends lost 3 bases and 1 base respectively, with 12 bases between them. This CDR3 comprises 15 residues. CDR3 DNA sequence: TGTGCCAGCAGTTTGTACAGGTTGAGGAACACTGAAGCTTTCTTT. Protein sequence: CASSLYRLRNTEAFF.

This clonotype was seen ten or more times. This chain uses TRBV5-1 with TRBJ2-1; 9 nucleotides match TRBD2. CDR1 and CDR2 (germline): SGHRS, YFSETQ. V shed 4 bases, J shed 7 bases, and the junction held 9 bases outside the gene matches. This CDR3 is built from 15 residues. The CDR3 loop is CASSLTSGPGNEQFF. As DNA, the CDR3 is TGCGCCAGCAGCCTGACTAGCGGCCCAGGAAATGAGCAGTTCTTC.

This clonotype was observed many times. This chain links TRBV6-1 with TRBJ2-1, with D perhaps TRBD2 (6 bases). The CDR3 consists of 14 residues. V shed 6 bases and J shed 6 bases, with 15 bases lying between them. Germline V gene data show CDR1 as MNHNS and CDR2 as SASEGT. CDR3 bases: TGTGCCAGCAGCCCCGGAGGGGCCAGCAATGAGCAGTTCTTC. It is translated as CASSPGGASNEQFF.

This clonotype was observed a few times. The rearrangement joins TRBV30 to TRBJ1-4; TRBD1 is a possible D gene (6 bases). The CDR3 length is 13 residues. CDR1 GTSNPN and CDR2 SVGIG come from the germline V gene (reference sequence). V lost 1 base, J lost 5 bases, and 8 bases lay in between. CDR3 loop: CAWSEGVNEKLFF. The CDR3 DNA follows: TGTGCCTGGAGTGAGGGGGTGAATGAAAAACTGTTTTTT. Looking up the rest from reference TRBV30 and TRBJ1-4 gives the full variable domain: SQTIHQWPATLVQPVGSPLSLECTVEGTSNPNLYWYRQAAGRGLQLLFYSVGIGQISSEVPQNLSASRPQDRQFILSSKKLLLSDSGFYLCAWSEGVNEKLFFGSGTQLSVL.

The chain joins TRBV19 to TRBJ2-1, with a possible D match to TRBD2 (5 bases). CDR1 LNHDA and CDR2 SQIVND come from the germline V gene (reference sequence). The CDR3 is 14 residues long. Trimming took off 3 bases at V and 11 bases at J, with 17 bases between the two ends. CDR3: CASSMRLQAGQQFF. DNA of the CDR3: TGTGCCAGTAGTATGAGGCTCCAGGCGGGCCAGCAGTTCTTC.

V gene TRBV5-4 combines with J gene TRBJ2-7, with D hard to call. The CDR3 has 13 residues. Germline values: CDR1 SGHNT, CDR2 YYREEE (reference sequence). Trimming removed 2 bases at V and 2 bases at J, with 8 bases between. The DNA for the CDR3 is TGTGCCAGCAGCTTCCCCCCAACCTACGAGCAGTACTTC. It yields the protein CASSFPPTYEQYF.

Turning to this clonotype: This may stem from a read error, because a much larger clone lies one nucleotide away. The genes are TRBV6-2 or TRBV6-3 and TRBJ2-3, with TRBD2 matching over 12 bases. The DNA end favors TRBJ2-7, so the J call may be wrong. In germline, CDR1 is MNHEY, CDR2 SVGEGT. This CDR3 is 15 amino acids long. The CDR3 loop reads CASSYSLAGGNEQYF. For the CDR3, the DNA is TGTGCCAGCAGTTATAGCCTAGCGGGAGGGAATGAGCAGTACTTC.

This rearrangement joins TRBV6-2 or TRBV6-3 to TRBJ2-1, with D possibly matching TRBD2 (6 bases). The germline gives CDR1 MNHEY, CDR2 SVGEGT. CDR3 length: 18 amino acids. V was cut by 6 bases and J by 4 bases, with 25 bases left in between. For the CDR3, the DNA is TGTGCCAGCAGCTCCAAAGGGACTCCCGTTGGTGGGTACAATGAGCAGTTCTTC. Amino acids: CASSSKGTPVGGYNEQFF.

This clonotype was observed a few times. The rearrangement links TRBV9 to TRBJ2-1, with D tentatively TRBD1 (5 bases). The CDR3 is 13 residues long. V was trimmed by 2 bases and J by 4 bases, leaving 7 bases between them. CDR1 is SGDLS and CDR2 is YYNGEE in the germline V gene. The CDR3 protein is CASSVPGYNEQFF. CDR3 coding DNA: TGTGCCAGCAGCGTCCCAGGGTACAATGAGCAGTTCTTC.

CDR3 sequence (DNA): TGTGCCAGCAGCTCCGACCTTGGTGTAGTCTATGGCTACACCTTC. It translates to CASSSDLGVVYGYTF. The chain joins TRBV5-4 to TRBJ1-2; D gene uncertain. The CDR3 extends over 15 amino acids. The ends were cut back, 3 bases at V and 4 bases at J, with 16 bases in the middle. Germline values: CDR1 SGHNT, CDR2 YYREEE (reference sequence). The complete variable domain, with remaining parts taken from reference TRBV5-4 and TRBJ1-2, reads ETGVTQSPTHLIKTRGQQVTLRCSSQSGHNTVSWYQQALGQGPQFIFQYYREEENGRGNFPPRFSGLQFPNYSSELNVNALELDDSALYLCASSSDLGVVYGYTFGSGTRLTVV.

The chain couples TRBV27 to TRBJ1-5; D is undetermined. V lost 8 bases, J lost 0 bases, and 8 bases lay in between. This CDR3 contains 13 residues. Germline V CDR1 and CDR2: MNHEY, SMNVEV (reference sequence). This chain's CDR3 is CASARDSNQPQHF. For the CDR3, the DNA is TGTGCCAGCGCAAGGGATAGCAATCAGCCCCAGCATTTT.

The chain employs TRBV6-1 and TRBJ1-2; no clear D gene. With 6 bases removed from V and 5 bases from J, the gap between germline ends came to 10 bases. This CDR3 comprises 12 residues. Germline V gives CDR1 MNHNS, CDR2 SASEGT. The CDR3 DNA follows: TGTGCCAGCAGAGTCCTAGGGTATGGCTACACCTTC. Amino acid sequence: CASRVLGYGYTF.

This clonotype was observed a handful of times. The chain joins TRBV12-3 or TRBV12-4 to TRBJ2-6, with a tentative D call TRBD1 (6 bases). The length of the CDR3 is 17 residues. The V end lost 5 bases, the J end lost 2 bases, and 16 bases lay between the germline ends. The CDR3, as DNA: TGTGCCAGCAGTGATACAGGGCCCGACGCTGGGGCCAACGTCCTGACTTTC. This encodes CASSDTGPDAGANVLTF.

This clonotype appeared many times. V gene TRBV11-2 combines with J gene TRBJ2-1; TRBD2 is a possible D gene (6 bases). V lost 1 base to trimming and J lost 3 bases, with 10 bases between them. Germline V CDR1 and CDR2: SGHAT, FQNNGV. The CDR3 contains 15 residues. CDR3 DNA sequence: TGTGCCAGCAGCTTAGGCGGGACCGTCTACAATGAGCAGTTCTTC. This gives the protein CASSLGGTVYNEQFF.

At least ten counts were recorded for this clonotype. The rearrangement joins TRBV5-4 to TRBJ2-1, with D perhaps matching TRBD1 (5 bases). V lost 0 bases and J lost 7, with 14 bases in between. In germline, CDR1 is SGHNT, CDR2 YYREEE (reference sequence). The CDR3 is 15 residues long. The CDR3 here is CASSLEGAPWNEQFF. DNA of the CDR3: TGTGCCAGCAGCTTGGAAGGGGCCCCCTGGAATGAGCAGTTCTTC.

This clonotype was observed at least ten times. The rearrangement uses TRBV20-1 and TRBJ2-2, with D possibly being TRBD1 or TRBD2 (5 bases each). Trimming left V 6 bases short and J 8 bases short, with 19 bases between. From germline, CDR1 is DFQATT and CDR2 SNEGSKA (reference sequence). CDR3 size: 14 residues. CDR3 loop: CSAPRGSTGGELFF. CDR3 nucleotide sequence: TGCAGTGCCCCTCGGGGCAGCACAGGAGGGGAGCTGTTTTTT.

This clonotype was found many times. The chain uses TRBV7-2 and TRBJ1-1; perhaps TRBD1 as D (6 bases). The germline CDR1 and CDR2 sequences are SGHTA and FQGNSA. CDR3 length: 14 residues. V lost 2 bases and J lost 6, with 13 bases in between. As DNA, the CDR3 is TGTGCCAGCAGCTTAAACAGGGCAATAGCTGAAGCTTTCTTT. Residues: CASSLNRAIAEAFF.

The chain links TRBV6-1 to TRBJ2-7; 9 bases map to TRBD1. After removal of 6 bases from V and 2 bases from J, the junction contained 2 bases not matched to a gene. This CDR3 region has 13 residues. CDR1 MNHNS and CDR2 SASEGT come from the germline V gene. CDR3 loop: CASRHRGPYEQYF. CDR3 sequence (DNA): TGTGCCAGCAGGCACAGGGGGCCCTACGAGCAGTACTTC.

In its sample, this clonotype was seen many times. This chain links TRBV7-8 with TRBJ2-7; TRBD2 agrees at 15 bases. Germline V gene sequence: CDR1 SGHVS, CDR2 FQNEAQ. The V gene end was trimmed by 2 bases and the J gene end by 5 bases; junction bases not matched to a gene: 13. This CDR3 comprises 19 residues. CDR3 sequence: CASSLRAGLAGGLENEQYF. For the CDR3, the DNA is TGTGCCAGCAGCTTACGGGCGGGACTAGCGGGAGGTTTGGAGAACGAGCAGTACTTC.

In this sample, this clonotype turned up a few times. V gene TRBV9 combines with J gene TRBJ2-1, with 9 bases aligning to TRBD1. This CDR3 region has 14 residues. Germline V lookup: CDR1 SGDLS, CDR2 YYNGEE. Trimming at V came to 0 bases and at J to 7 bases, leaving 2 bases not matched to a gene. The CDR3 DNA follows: TGTGCCAGCAGCGTAGGGGACAGGGATAATGAGCAGTTCTTC. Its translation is CASSVGDRDNEQFF.

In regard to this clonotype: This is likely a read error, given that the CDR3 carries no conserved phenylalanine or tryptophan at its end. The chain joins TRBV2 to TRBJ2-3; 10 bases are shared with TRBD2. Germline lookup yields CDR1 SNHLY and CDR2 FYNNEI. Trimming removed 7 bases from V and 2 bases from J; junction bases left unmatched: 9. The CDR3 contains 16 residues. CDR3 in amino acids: CASNSPTSGFTDTQYL. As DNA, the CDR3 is TGTGCCAGCAATTCTCCGACTAGCGGGTTCACAGATACGCAGTATCTT.

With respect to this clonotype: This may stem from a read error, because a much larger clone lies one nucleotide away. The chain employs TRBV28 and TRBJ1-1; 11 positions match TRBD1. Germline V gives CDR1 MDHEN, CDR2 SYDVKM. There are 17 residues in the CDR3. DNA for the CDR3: TGTACCAGCAGCACAGGACAGGGGGCCTCCCAGAACACTGAAGCTTTCTTT. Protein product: CTSSTGQGASQNTEAFF.